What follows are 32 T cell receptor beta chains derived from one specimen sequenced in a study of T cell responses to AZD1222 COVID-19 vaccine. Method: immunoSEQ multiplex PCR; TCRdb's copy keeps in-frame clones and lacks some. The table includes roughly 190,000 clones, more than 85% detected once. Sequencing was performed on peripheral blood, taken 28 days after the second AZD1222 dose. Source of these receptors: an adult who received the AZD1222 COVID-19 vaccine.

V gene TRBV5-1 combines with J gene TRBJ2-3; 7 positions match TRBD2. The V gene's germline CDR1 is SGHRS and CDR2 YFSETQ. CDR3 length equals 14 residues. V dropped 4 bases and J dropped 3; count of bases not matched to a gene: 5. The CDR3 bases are TGCGCCAGCAGCGAACGGACTAGTACAGATACGCAGTATTTT. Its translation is CASSERTSTDTQYF.

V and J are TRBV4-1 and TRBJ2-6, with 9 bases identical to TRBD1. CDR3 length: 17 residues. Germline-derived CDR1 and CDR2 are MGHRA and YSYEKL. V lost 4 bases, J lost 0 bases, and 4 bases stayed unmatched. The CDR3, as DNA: TGCGCCAGCAGCCGAGGACAGGGGCCCTCTGGGGCCAACGTCCTGACTTTC. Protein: CASSRGQGPSGANVLTF.

In nucleotides, the CDR3 is TGTGCCAGCAGTTCCCAGAAGGGTGAGCAGTTCTTC. Residues: CASSSQKGEQFF. V and J are TRBV28 and TRBJ2-1, with D uncertain. This CDR3 has 12 amino acids. Germline V gene sequence: CDR1 MDHEN, CDR2 SYDVKM. The V end was cut by 4 bases, the J end by 9 bases, with 10 bases between.

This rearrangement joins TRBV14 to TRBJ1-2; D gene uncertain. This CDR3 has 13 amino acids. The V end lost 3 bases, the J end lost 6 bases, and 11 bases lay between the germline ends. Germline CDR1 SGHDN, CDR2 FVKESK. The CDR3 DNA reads TGTGCCAGCAGCCAGACGGTGGGCCATGGCTACACCTTC. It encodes CASSQTVGHGYTF.

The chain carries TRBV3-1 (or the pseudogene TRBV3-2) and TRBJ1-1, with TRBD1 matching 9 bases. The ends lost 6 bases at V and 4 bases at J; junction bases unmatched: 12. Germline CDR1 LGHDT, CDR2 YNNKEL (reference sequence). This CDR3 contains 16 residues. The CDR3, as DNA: TGTGCCAGCAGTTCCCGCCCTGGGACAGGGTTCACTGAAGCTTTCTTT. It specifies CASSSRPGTGFTEAFF.

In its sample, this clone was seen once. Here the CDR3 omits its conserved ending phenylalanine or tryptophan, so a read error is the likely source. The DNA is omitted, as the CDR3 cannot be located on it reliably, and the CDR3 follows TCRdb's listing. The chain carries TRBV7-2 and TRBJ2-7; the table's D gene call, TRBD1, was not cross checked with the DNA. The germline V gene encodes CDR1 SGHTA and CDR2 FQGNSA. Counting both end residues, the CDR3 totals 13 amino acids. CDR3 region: CASSLVRGQEVLC.

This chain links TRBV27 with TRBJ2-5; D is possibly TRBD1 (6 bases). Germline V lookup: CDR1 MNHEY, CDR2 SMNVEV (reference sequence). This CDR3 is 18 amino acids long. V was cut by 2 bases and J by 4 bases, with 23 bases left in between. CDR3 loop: CASSLEAGVIPMRETQYF. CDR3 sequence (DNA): TGTGCCAGCAGTTTAGAGGCAGGGGTTATTCCAATGAGAGAGACCCAGTACTTC.

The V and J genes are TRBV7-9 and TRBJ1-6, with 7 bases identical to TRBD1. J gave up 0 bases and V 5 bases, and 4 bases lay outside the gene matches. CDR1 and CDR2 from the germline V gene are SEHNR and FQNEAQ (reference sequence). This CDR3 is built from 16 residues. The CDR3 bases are TGTGCCAGCAGCCCCCAGGGGGGCTCCTATAATTCACCCCTCCACTTT. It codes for CASSPQGGSYNSPLHF.

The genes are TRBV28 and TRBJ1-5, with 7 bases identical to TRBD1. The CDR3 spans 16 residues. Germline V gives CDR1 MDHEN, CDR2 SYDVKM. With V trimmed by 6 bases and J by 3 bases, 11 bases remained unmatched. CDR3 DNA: TGTGCCAGCAGCCCCCTAGGCGGGACAGTCAATCAGCCCCAGCATTTT. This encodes CASSPLGGTVNQPQHF.

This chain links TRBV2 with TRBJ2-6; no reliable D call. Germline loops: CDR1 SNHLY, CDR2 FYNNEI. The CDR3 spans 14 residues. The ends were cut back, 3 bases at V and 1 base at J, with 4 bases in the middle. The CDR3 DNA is TGTGCCAGCAGTGAGGAGTCTGGGGCCAACGTCCTGACTTTC. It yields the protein CASSEESGANVLTF.

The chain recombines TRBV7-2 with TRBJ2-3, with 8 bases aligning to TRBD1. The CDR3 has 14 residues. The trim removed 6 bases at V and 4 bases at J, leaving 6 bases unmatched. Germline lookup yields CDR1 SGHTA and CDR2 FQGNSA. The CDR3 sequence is CASSGQGTADTQYF. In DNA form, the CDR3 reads TGTGCCAGCAGTGGACAGGGTACAGCAGATACGCAGTATTTT.

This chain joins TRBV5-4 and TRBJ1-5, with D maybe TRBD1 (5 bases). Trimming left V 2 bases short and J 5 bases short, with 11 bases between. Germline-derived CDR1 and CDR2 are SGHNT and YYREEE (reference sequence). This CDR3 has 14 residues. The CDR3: CASSFWGGDQPQHF. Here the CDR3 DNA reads TGTGCCAGCAGCTTTTGGGGGGGAGATCAGCCCCAGCATTTT.

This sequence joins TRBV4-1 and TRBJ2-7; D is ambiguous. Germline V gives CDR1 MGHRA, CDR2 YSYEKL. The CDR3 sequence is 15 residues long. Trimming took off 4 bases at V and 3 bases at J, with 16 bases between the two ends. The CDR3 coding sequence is TGCGCCAGCAGCCTCGACTCCTTTGACGGCTACGAGCAGTACTTC. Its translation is CASSLDSFDGYEQYF.

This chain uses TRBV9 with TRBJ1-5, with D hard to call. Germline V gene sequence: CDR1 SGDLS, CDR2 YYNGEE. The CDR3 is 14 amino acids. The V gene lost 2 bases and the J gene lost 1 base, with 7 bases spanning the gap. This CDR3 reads CASSVDGSNQPQHF. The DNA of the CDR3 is TGTGCCAGCAGCGTCGACGGCAGCAATCAGCCCCAGCATTTT.

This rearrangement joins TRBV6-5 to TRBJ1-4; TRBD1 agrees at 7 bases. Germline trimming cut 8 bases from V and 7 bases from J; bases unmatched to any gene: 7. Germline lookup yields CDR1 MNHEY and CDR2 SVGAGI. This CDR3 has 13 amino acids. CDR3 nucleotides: TGTGCCAGCGAGGATCAGGGGGGTGAAAAACTGTTTTTT. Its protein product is CASEDQGGEKLFF.

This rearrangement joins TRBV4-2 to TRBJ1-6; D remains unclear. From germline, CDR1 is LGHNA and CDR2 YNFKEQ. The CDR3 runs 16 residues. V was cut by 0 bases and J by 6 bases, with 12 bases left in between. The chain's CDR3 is CASSQEALDGNSPLHF. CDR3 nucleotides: TGTGCCAGCAGCCAAGAGGCCCTCGATGGTAATTCACCCCTCCACTTT.

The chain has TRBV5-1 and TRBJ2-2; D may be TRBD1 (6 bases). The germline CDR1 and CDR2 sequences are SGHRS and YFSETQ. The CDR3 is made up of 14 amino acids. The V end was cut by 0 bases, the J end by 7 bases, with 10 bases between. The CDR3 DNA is TGCGCCAGCAGCTTGGCAGGGGCTGGCGGGGAGCTGTTTTTT. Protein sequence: CASSLAGAGGELFF.

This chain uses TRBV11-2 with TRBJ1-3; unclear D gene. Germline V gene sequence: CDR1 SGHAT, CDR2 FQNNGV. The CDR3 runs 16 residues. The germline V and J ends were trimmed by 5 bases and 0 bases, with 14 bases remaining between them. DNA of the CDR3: TGTGCCAGCAGCATCACAGTTTCGAGCTCTGGAAACACCATATATTTT. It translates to CASSITVSSSGNTIYF.

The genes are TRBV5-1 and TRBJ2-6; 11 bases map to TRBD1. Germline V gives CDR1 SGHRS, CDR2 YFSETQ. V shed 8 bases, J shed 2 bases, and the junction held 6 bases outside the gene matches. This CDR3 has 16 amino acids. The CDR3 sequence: CASGQGASAGANVLTF. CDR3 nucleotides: TGCGCCAGTGGACAGGGGGCGAGCGCTGGGGCCAACGTCCTGACTTTC.

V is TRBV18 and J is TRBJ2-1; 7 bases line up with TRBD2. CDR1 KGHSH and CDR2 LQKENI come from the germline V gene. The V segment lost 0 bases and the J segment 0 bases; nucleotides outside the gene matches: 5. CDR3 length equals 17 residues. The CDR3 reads CASSPPGRGSSYNEQFF. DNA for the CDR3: TGTGCCAGCTCACCACCGGGGCGGGGGAGCTCCTACAATGAGCAGTTCTTC.

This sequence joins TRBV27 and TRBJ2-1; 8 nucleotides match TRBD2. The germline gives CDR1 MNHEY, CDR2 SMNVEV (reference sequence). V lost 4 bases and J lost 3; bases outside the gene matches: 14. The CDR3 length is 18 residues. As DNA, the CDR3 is TGTGCCAGCAGTTCATGGGCGGGGGGCCTAGGGAGCTACAATGAGCAGTTCTTC. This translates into CASSSWAGGLGSYNEQFF.

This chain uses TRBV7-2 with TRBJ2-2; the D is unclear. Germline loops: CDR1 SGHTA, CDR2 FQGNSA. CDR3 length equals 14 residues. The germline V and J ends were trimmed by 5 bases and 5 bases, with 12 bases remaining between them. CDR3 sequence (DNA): TGTGCCAGCAGCCCCAATACAAAAACCGGGGAGCTGTTTTTT. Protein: CASSPNTKTGELFF.

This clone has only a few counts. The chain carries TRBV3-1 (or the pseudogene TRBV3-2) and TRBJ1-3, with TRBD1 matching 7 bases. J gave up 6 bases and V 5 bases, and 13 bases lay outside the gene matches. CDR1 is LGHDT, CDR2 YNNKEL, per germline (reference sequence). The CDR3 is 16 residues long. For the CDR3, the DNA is TGTGCCAGCAGCGGGGACAGTTTACACGCACTAAACACCATATATTTT. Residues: CASSGDSLHALNTIYF.

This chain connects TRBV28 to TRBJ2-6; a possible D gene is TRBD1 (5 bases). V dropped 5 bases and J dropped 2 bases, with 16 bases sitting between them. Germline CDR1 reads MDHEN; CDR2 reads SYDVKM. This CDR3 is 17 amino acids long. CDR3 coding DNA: TGTGCCAGCAGTCGGGCCAGGGTGGCACCTGGGGCCAACGTCCTGACTTTC. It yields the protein CASSRARVAPGANVLTF.

The CDR3 region is CASSFDSDLYGYTF. The CDR3 nucleotides read TGTGCCAGCAGCTTTGACAGCGACCTCTATGGCTACACCTTC. The chain joins TRBV5-4 to TRBJ1-2, with D possibly matching TRBD1 (5 bases). Trimming pared 2 bases from V and 4 bases from J, leaving 12 bases between. The CDR3 spans 14 residues. The germline V gene encodes CDR1 SGHNT and CDR2 YYREEE (reference sequence).

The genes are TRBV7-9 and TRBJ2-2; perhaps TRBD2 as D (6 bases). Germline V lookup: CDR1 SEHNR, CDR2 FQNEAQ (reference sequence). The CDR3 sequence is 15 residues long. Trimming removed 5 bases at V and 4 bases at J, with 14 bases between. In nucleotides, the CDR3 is TGTGCCAGCAGCCCCACCGGGGGTCTCACCGGGGAGCTGTTTTTT. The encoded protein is CASSPTGGLTGELFF.

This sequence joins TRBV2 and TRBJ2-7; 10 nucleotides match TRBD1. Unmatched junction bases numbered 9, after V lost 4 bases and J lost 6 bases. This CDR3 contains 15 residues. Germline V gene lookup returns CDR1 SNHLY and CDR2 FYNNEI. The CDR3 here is CASSGTGGGVGEQYF. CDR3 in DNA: TGTGCCAGCAGTGGGACAGGGGGAGGTGTAGGCGAGCAGTACTTC.

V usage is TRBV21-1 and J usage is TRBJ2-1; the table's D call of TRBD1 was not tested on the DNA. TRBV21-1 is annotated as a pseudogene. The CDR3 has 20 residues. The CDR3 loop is CASSKAGLKGDRGPVNEQFF. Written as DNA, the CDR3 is TGTGCCAGCAGCAAAGCTGGGTTGAAGGGGGACAGGGGGCCTGTCAATGAGCAGTTCTTC.

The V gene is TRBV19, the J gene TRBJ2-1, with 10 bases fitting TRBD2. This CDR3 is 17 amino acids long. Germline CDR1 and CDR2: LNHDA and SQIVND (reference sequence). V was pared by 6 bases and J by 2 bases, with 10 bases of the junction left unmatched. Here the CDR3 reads CASRGWTSGSTYNEQFF. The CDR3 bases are TGTGCCAGTAGGGGGTGGACTAGCGGTTCGACCTACAATGAGCAGTTCTTC.

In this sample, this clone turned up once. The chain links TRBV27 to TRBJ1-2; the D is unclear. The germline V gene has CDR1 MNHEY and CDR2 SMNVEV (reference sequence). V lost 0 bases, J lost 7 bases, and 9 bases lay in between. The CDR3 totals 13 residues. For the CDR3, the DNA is TGTGCCAGCAGTTTATCCTCCAAGGGTGGCTACACCTTC. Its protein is CASSLSSKGGYTF.

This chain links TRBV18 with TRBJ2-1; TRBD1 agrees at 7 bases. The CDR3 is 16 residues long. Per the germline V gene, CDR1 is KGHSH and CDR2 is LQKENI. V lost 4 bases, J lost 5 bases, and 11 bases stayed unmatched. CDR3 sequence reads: CASSLATGTAHNEQFF. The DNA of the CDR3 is TGTGCCAGCTCACTGGCCACCGGGACAGCCCACAATGAGCAGTTCTTC.

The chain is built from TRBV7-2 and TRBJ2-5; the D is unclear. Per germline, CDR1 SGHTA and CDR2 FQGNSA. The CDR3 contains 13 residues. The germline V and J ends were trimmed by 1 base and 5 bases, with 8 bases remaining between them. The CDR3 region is CASSLGFQETQYF. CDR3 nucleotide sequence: TGTGCCAGCAGCTTAGGTTTCCAGGAGACCCAGTACTTC.